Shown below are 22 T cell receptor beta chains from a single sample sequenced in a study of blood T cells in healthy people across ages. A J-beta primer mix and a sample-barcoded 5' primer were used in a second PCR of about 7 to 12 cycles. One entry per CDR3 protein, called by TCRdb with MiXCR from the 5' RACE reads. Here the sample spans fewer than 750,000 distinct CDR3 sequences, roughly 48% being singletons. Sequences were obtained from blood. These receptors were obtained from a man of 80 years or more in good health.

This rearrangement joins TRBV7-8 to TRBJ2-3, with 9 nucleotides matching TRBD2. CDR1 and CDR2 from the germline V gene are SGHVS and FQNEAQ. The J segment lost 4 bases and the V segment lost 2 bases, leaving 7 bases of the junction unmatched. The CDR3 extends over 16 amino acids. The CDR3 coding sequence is TGTGCCAGCAGCTTACTGGGCGGGAGGGCCGCAGATACGCAGTATTTT. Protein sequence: CASSLLGGRAADTQYF.

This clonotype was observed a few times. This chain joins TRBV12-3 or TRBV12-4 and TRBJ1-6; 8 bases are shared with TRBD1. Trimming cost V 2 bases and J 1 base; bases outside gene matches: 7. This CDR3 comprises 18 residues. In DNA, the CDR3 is TGTGCCAGCAGTTTAAGGGGCAGGGGGCAGTCCTATAATTCACCCCTCCACTTT. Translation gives CASSLRGRGQSYNSPLHF.

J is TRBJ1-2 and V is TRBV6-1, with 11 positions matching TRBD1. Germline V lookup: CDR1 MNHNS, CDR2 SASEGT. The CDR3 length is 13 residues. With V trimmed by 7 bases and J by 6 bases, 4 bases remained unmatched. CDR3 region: CASNPDRGHGYTF. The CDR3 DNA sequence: TGTGCCAGCAACCCGGACAGGGGGCATGGCTACACCTTC.

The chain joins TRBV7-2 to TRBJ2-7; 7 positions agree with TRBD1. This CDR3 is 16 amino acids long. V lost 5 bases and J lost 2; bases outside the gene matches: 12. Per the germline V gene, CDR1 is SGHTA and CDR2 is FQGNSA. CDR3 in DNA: TGTGCCAGCAGCCTTCCCCCCGGGACAGTCGCCTACGAGCAGTACTTC. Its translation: CASSLPPGTVAYEQYF. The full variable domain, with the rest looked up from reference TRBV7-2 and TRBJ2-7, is GAGVSQSPSNKVTEKGKDVELRCDPISGHTALYWYRQSLGQGLEFLIYFQGNSAPDKSGLPSDRFSAERTGGSVSTLTIQRTQQEDSAVYLCASSLPPGTVAYEQYFGPGTRLTVT.

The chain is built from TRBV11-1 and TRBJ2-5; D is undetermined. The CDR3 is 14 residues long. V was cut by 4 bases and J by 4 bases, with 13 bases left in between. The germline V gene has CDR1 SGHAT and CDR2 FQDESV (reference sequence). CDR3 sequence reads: CASSSDPLGETQYF. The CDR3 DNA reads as TGTGCCAGCAGCTCTGACCCCCTAGGAGAGACCCAGTACTTC.

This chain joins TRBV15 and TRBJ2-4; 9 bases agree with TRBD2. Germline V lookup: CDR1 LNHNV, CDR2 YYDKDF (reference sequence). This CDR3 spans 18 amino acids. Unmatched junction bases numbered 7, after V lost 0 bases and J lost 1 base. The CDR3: CATSRDLGSGGAKNIQYF. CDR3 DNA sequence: TGTGCCACCAGCAGAGATCTGGGAAGCGGGGGGGCCAAAAACATTCAGTACTTC.

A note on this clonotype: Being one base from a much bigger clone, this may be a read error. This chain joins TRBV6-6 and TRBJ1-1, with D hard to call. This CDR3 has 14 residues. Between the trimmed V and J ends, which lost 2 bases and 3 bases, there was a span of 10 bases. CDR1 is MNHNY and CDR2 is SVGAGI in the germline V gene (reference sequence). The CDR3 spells CASSYAGGDTEAFF. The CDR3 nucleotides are TGTGCCAGCAGTTACGCTGGTGGGGACACTGAAGCTTTCTTT.

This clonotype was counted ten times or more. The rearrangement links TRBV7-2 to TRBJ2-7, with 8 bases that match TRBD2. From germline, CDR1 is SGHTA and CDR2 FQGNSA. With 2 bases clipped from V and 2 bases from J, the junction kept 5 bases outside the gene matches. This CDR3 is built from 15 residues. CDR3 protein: CASSLRLAGAYEQYF. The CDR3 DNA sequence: TGTGCCAGCAGCTTACGTCTAGCGGGCGCCTACGAGCAGTACTTC.

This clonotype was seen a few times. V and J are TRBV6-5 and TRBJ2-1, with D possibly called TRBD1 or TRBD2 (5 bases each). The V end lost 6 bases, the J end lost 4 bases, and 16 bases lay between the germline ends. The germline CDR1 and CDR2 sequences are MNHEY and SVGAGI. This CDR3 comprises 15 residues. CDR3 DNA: TGTGCCAGCAGCCGCCGGGACGGCCAATACAATGAGCAGTTCTTC. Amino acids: CASSRRDGQYNEQFF.

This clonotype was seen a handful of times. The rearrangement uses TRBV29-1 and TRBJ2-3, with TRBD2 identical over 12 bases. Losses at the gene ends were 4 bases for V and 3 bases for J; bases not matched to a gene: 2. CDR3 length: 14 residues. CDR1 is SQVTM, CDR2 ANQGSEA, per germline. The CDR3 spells CSVGLAGGTDTQYF. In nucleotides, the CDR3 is TGCAGCGTTGGCCTAGCGGGAGGGACAGATACGCAGTATTTT.

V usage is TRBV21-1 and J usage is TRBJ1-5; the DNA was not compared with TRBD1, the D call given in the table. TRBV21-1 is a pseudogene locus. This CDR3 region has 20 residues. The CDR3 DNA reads TGTGCCAGCAGCAGGGGGGATGGGGGCGCAGCCCTTTATAGCAATCAGCCCCAGCATTTT. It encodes CASSRGDGGAALYSNQPQHF.

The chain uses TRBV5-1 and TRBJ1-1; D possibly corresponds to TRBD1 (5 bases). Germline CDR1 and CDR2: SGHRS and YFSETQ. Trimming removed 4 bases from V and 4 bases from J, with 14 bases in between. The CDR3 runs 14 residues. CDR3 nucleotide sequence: TGCGCCAGCAGCCCCCAGGGTTTGGGCACTGAAGCTTTCTTT. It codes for CASSPQGLGTEAFF.

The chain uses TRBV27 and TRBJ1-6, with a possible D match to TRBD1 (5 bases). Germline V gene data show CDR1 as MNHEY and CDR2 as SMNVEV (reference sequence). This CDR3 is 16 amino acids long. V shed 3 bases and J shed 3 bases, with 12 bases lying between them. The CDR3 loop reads CASSFGDGLYNSPLHF. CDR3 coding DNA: TGTGCCAGCAGTTTTGGGGACGGACTCTATAATTCACCCCTCCACTTT.

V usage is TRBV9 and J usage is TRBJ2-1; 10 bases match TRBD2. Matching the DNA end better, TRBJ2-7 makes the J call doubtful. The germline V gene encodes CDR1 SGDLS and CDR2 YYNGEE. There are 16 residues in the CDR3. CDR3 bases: TGTGCCAGCAGCCCCCGACTAGCGGGCCAGTACAATGAGCAGTACTTC. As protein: CASSPRLAGQYNEQYF.

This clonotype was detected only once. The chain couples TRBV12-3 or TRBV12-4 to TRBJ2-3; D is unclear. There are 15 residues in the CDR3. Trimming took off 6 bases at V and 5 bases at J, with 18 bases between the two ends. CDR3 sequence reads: CASSPSVGPRDTQYF. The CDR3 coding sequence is TGTGCCAGCAGCCCCTCGGTGGGCCCCCGAGATACGCAGTATTTT.

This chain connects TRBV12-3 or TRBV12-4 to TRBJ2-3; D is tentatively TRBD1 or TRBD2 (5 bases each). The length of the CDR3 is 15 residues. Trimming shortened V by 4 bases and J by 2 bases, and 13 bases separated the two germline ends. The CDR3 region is CASSSPGTITDTQYF. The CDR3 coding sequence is TGTGCCAGCAGTTCGCCCGGGACCATCACAGATACGCAGTATTTT.

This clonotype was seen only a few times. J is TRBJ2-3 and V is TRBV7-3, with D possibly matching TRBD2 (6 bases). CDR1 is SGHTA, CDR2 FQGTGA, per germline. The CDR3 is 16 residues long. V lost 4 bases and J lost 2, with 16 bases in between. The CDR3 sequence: CASSSGWGLTTDTQYF. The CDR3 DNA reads TGTGCCAGCAGCTCCGGTTGGGGACTTACCACAGATACGCAGTATTTT.

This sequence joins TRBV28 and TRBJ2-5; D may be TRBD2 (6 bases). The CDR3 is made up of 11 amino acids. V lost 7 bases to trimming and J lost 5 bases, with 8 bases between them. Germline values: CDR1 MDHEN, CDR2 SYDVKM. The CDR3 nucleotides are TGTGCCAGCAACAGCGGGGAGACCCAGTACTTC. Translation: CASNSGETQYF. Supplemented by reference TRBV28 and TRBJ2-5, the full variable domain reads DVKVTQSSRYLVKRTGEKVFLECVQDMDHENMFWYRQDPGLGLRLIYFSYDVKMKEKGDIPEGYSVSREKKERFSLILESASTNQTSMYLCASNSGETQYFGPGTRLLVL.

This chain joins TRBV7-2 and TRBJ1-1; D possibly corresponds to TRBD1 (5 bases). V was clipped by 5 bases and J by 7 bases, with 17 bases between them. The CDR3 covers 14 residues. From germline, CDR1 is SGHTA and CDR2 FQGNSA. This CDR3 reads CASSPGRGFGEAFF. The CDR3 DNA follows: TGTGCCAGCAGCCCCGGGCGGGGGTTTGGTGAAGCTTTCTTT.

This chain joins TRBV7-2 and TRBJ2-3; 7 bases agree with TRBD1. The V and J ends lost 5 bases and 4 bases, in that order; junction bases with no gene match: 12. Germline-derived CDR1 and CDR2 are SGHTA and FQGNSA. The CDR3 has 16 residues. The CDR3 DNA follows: TGTGCCAGCAGCCGCATGGCGACAGGGCTTTCAGATACGCAGTATTTT. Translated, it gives CASSRMATGLSDTQYF.

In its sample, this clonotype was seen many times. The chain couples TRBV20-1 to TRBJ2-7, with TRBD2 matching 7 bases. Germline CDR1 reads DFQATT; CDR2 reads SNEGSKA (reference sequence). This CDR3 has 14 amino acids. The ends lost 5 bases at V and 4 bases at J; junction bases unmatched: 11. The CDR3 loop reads CSASPSGQTYEQYF. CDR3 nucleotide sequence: TGCAGTGCTTCCCCTAGCGGACAAACTTACGAGCAGTACTTC.

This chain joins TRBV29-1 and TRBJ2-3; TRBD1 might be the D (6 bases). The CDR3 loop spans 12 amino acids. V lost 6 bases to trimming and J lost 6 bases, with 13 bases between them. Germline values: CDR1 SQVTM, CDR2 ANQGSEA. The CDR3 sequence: CSVAPRGDTQYF. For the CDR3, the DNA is TGCAGCGTCGCCCCGAGGGGGGATACGCAGTATTTT.